One and the same sample provided the 23 T cell receptor beta chains below, sequenced in a study of control samples from healthy donors and cancer patients. Method: immunoSEQ multiplex PCR; TCRdb's copy keeps in-frame clones and lacks some. Among 40,000 to 50,000 clones listed, approximately 87% were seen once. The sample consisted of blood. The receptors were gathered from a man in his 60s in good health.

The V call is TRBV6-4, the J call TRBJ2-6, with 7 nucleotides matching TRBD1. The J segment lost 3 bases and the V segment lost 5 bases, leaving 4 bases of the junction unmatched. The CDR3 contains 15 residues. The germline CDR1 and CDR2 sequences are MRHNA and SNTAGT. CDR3 region: CASSRDRDGANVLTF. For the CDR3, the DNA is TGTGCCAGCAGTCGCGACAGGGATGGGGCCAACGTCCTGACTTTC.

CDR3 coding DNA: TGTGCCTGGAGATGGGGTGGGGATGGCTACACCTTC. Translation gives CAWRWGGDGYTF. The chain joins TRBV30 to TRBJ1-2, with D hard to call. CDR1 and CDR2 (germline): GTSNPN, SVGIG (reference sequence). The CDR3 is made up of 12 amino acids. Trimming took 3 bases from V and 6 from J, leaving 11 bases between them.

The chain recombines TRBV9 with TRBJ2-2; 7 bases align to TRBD2. The CDR3 extends over 15 amino acids. Trimming took 0 bases from V and 6 from J; bases not matched to a gene: 5. CDR1 SGDLS and CDR2 YYNGEE come from the germline V gene. The DNA of the CDR3 is TGTGCCAGCAGCGTAGTATCGGGAGGATCCGGGGAGCTGTTTTTT. Its protein product is CASSVVSGGSGELFF.

The rearrangement uses TRBV5-4 and TRBJ1-2, with no clear D. V lost 0 bases, J lost 11 bases, and 14 bases lay in between. This CDR3 region has 13 residues. The V gene's germline CDR1 is SGHNT and CDR2 YYREEE (reference sequence). The CDR3, as DNA: TGTGCCAGCAGCTTGGGAACGGAAGAGCGATACACCTTC. This encodes CASSLGTEERYTF.

The chain is built from TRBV28 and TRBJ2-7, with D unresolved. The germline CDR1 and CDR2 sequences are MDHEN and SYDVKM. This CDR3 region has 14 residues. The ends were cut back, 5 bases at V and 4 bases at J, with 15 bases in the middle. CDR3 DNA sequence: TGTGCCAGCAGTGGGCGGAGCCAGCAGTACGAGCAGTACTTC. It yields the protein CASSGRSQQYEQYF.

This chain links TRBV18 with TRBJ1-1; D is unclear. Trimming took 4 bases from V and 1 from J, leaving 10 bases between them. The germline V gene encodes CDR1 KGHSH and CDR2 LQKENI. The CDR3 length is 14 residues. The DNA of the CDR3 is TGTGCCAGCTCACTCTTGGACTCGAACACTGAAGCTTTCTTT. As protein: CASSLLDSNTEAFF.

The chain is built from TRBV5-1 and TRBJ2-2; D gene uncertain. This CDR3 region has 14 residues. V lost 2 bases and J lost 4, with 9 bases in between. Germline loops: CDR1 SGHRS, CDR2 YFSETQ. The CDR3 nucleotides are TGCGCCAGCAGCTTAAGCATGGTCACCGGGGAGCTGTTTTTT. Residues: CASSLSMVTGELFF.

CDR3 in amino acids: CASSLGLAVNTGELFF. CDR3 DNA sequence: TGCGCCAGCAGCTTGGGGCTAGCGGTGAACACCGGGGAGCTGTTTTTT. The chain uses TRBV5-1 and TRBJ2-2; 7 bases are a match to TRBD2. V lost 0 bases to trimming and J lost 1 base; unmatched junction nucleotides: 3. CDR1 SGHRS and CDR2 YFSETQ come from the germline V gene. CDR3 length: 16 amino acids.

The chain employs TRBV18 and TRBJ1-2; 7 bases match TRBD1. Germline V lookup: CDR1 KGHSH, CDR2 LQKENI. V was pared by 3 bases and J by 1 base, with 5 bases of the junction left unmatched. CDR3 length: 15 residues. CDR3 sequence reads: CASSPPTGYNYGYTF. The CDR3 bases are TGTGCCAGCTCACCCCCGACAGGGTATAACTATGGCTACACCTTC.

V is TRBV13 and J is TRBJ1-2; 9 nucleotides align to TRBD1. CDR1 PRHDT and CDR2 FYEKMQ come from the germline V gene (reference sequence). There are 19 residues in the CDR3. The V gene end was trimmed by 5 bases and the J gene end by 7 bases; junction bases not matched to a gene: 23. The CDR3 DNA reads TGTGCCAGCAGCGCAACCTTCGATTCCGGGACAGGGAATCAGCGTGGCTACACCTTC. Encoded protein: CASSATFDSGTGNQRGYTF.

The chain is built from TRBV19 and TRBJ2-2; 9 nucleotides match TRBD2. The trim removed 7 bases at V and 9 bases at J, leaving 21 bases unmatched. CDR1 is LNHDA, CDR2 SQIVND, per germline (reference sequence). CDR3 length: 18 amino acids. CDR3 sequence: CASTDYGPGTSYSRELFF. The CDR3 DNA sequence: TGTGCCAGTACCGATTACGGACCCGGGACTAGCTATTCCAGGGAGCTGTTTTTT. The variable domain in full, with the rest retrieved from reference TRBV19 and TRBJ2-2, is DGGITQSPKYLFRKEGQNVTLSCEQNLNHDAMYWYRQDPGQGLRLIYYSQIVNDFQKGDIAEGYSVSREKKESFPLTVTSAQKNPTAFYLCASTDYGPGTSYSRELFFGEGSRLTVL.

The chain uses TRBV6-6 and TRBJ2-2; 10 nucleotides align to TRBD2. Germline loops: CDR1 MNHNY, CDR2 SVGAGI (reference sequence). Unmatched junction bases numbered 7, after V lost 6 bases and J lost 3 bases. This CDR3 has 16 amino acids. CDR3 sequence reads: CASRLERGGDTGELFF. CDR3 nucleotides: TGTGCCAGCAGATTAGAGCGGGGGGGCGACACCGGGGAGCTGTTTTTT.

This clone was seen a single time. This rearrangement joins TRBV6-6 to TRBJ1-5; tentatively, D is TRBD1 (5 bases). Germline V gives CDR1 MNHNY, CDR2 SVGAGI (reference sequence). This CDR3 contains 13 residues. V dropped 11 bases and J dropped 3 bases, with 14 bases sitting between them. CDR3 protein: CAGGKDVNQPQHF. In DNA form, the CDR3 reads TGTGCCGGGGGAAAGGACGTCAATCAGCCCCAGCATTTT.

J is TRBJ2-5 and V is TRBV5-1; no clear D gene. CDR1 SGHRS and CDR2 YFSETQ come from the germline V gene. CDR3 length equals 14 residues. Trimming cost V 4 bases and J 5 bases, with 15 bases left between them. The chain's CDR3 is CASSEVGLSETQYF. The CDR3 coding sequence is TGCGCCAGCAGCGAGGTCGGGTTATCGGAGACCCAGTACTTC.

J is TRBJ1-4 and V is TRBV9; TRBD1 matches at 12 bases. V dropped 3 bases and J dropped 6; count of bases not matched to a gene: 3. The length of the CDR3 is 15 residues. Per germline, CDR1 SGDLS and CDR2 YYNGEE. DNA for the CDR3: TGTGCCAGCAGCGGCGGGACAGGGGGCTATGAAAAACTGTTTTTT. This codes for CASSGGTGGYEKLFF.

The chain is built from TRBV6-1 and TRBJ1-5; unclear D gene. The CDR3 runs 16 residues. Per germline, CDR1 MNHNS and CDR2 SASEGT. The V end was cut by 0 bases, the J end by 7 bases, with 16 bases between. The CDR3, as DNA: TGTGCCAGCAGTGAAGCGCTTCTTTTGATTGGACAGCCCCAGCATTTT. It yields the protein CASSEALLLIGQPQHF.

Here the CDR3 reads CASSFEGAVSPLHF. CDR3 DNA sequence: TGTGCCAGCAGCTTCGAAGGGGCCGTCTCACCCCTCCACTTT. The rearrangement links TRBV11-2 to TRBJ1-6; D may be TRBD1 (5 bases). The CDR3 has 14 amino acids. V was shortened by 3 bases and J by 10 bases, with 13 bases between the two germline ends. Looked up from germline, CDR1 is SGHAT and CDR2 is FQNNGV.

This chain joins TRBV18 and TRBJ1-4; perhaps TRBD1 as D (5 bases). CDR1 is KGHSH, CDR2 LQKENI, per germline. V lost 4 bases to trimming and J lost 7 bases, with 16 bases between them. CDR3 size: 15 residues. DNA of the CDR3: TGTGCCAGCTCACTAATAGGGGCAGGCGGTGAAAAACTGTTTTTT. Residues: CASSLIGAGGEKLFF.

The chain is built from TRBV24-1 and TRBJ2-3; TRBD2 matches at 8 bases. The germline V gene encodes CDR1 KGHDR and CDR2 SFDVKD. There are 15 residues in the CDR3. V lost 2 bases to trimming and J lost 7 bases; unmatched junction nucleotides: 7. CDR3: CATSDSGTRQYTQYF. The CDR3 DNA sequence: TGTGCCACCAGTGATTCTGGGACTAGGCAGTATACGCAGTATTTT.

This sequence joins TRBV5-6 and TRBJ2-2; tentatively, D is TRBD1 (6 bases). The V gene lost 3 bases and the J gene lost 1 base, with 16 bases spanning the gap. Germline lookup yields CDR1 SGHDT and CDR2 YYEEEE. The CDR3 covers 17 residues. CDR3 in amino acids: CASSSNPGVRNTGELFF. CDR3 in DNA: TGTGCCAGCAGCTCCAATCCAGGGGTGCGGAACACCGGGGAGCTGTTTTTT.

CDR3 DNA: TGTGCCAGCAGTTTGTCCTGGGACTCAAGCAATCAGCCCCAGCATTTT. Translating it yields CASSLSWDSSNQPQHF. The J gene is TRBJ1-5, the V gene TRBV28; possibly TRBD1 for D (5 bases). The CDR3 is 16 residues long. The germline V and J ends were trimmed by 3 bases and 1 base, with 13 bases remaining between them. CDR1 and CDR2 from the germline V gene are MDHEN and SYDVKM.

The rearrangement uses TRBV28 and TRBJ2-4; possibly TRBD2 for D (7 bases). The CDR3 sequence is 14 residues long. Germline CDR1 and CDR2: MDHEN and SYDVKM. V was pared by 4 bases and J by 2 bases, with 9 bases between. The CDR3 bases are TGTGCCAGCAGTTCCGGGGGGCCCAAAAACATTCAGTACTTC. The encoded protein is CASSSGGPKNIQYF.

The CDR3 DNA reads TGTGCCTGGAGTGACCCCACCCGGACAGCAGGCAATCAGCCCCAGCATTTT. It is translated as CAWSDPTRTAGNQPQHF. The chain links TRBV30 to TRBJ1-5; perhaps TRBD1 as D (6 bases). CDR1 is GTSNPN, CDR2 SVGIG, per germline (reference sequence). V lost 1 base, J lost 2 bases, and 18 bases lay in between. The CDR3 spans 17 residues.